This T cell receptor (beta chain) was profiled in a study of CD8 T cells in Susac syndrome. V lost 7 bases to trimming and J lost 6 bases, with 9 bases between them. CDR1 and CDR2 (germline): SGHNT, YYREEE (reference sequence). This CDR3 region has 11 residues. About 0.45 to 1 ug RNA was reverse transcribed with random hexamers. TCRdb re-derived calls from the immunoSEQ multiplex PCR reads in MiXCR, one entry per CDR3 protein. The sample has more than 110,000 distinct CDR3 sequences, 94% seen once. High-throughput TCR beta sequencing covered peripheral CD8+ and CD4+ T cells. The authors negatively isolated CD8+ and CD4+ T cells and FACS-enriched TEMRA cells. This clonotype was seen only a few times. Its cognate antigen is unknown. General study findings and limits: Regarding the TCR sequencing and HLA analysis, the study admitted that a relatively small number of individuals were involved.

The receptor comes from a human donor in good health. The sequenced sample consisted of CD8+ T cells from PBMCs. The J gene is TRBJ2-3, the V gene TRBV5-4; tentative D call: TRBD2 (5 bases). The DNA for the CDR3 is TGTGCCAGCCGCGGGCCGGATACGCAGTATTTT. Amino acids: CASRGPDTQYF.